A single count supports the clone carrying this T cell receptor (beta chain). Its antigen is still unknown. The record originates from a study of vaccination and CD4 T cells after COVID-19. Notes on the study in general: Median SARS-CoV-2-reactive clonotype numbers rose nonsignificantly, about 21 to 38.

Sample treatment: roughly 11-day PBMC culture with coronavirus spike peptide pools or control peptides (ViraFEST assay). Antigen-specific T cells were expanded with peptide pools by ViraFEST, and TCRs were then sequenced. Peptide pools at around 9.2 ug/ml and IL-2 at around 10 IU/ml were added to cultures of some 1.9 million PBMCs per well. The V gene's germline CDR1 is GTSNPN and CDR2 SVGIG (reference sequence). V shed 4 bases and J shed 4 bases, with 10 bases lying between them. This CDR3 comprises 12 residues. With the Oncomine TCR Beta short-read assay, DNA from cultured CD4+ T cells was sequenced. Investigators obtained genomic DNA by extraction from cultured CD4+ T cells. TCRdb processed the PCR reads anew with MiXCR; each CDR3 protein has one entry. The sample yields about 8,800 distinct CDR3 sequences, 55% to 70% seen once.

The chain couples TRBV30 to TRBJ1-2; D is unresolved. The material sequenced was cultured CD4+ T cells from blood, taken after SARS-CoV-2 vaccination. The receptor was derived from a human donor with COVID-19. CDR3 loop: CAWNTGSYGYTF. The CDR3 bases are TGTGCCTGGAATACCGGGTCCTATGGCTACACCTTC.